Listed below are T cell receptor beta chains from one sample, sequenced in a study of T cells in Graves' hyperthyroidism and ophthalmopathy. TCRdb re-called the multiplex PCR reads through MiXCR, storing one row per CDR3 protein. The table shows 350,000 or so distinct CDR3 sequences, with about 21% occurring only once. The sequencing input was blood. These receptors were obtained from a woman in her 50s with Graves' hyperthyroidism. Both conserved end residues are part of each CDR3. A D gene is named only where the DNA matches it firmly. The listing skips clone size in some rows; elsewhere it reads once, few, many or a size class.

DNA: TGTGCCAGCAGCTGGGAGGGGAGTCGGACTGAAGCTTTCTTT
CDR3: CASSWEGSRTEAFF
V: TRBV5-6
size: NA
J: TRBJ1-1
D: NA

DNA: TGTGCCAGCAGTACCACAGGGGGTCCGAATGAAAAACTGTTTTTT
CDR3: CASSTTGGPNEKLFF
V: TRBV28
size: few
J: TRBJ1-4
D: TRBD1

DNA: TGTGCCAGCAGCTTAGCGGAAGCCGGCAGGGGGCGGGAAGAGACCCAGTACTTC
CDR3: CASSLAEAGRGREETQYF
V: TRBV7-6
size: NA
J: TRBJ2-5
D: TRBD1

DNA: TGCGCCAGCAGCTTGGATCCAGGGAAGGGCGCTGAAGCTTTCTTT
CDR3: CASSLDPGKGAEAFF
V: TRBV5-1
size: NA
J: TRBJ1-1
D: NA

DNA: TGTGCCATCACCCCAGGACTAGCCAATGAGCAGTTCTTC
CDR3: CAITPGLANEQFF
V: TRBV10-3
size: many
J: TRBJ2-1
D: TRBD2

DNA: TGTGCCAGCAGCTCCCCGAGGAAACATAAGGCTTTCTTT
CDR3: CASSSPRKHKAFF
V: TRBV7-2
size: many
J: TRBJ1-1
D: NA

DNA: TGCAGTGCTGTTAAGCGGGTTTCCTACAATGAGCAGTTCTTC
CDR3: CSAVKRVSYNEQFF
V: TRBV20-1
size: many
J: TRBJ2-1
D: NA

DNA: TGTGCCAGCAGCCAATTGGGACAGGGGACCCAAGAGACCCAGTACTTC
CDR3: CASSQLGQGTQETQYF
V: TRBV3-1
size: many
J: TRBJ2-5
D: TRBD1

DNA: TGTGCCAGCAGCCAAGTGCAGGATTCGGGGTACAATGAGCAGTTCTTC
CDR3: CASSQVQDSGYNEQFF
V: TRBV14
size: NA
J: TRBJ2-1
D: NA

DNA: TGCAGTGCTAGTCCGATCAACTATGGCTACACCTTC
CDR3: CSASPINYGYTF
V: TRBV20-1
size: many
J: TRBJ1-2
D: NA

DNA: TGCAGTGCTTCACCACCGGGACAGGAAAAACTGTTTTTT
CDR3: CSASPPGQEKLFF
V: TRBV20-1
size: NA
J: TRBJ1-4
D: TRBD1

DNA: TGTGCCAGCAGTCCCATCGGTGGGAGCAATCAGCCCCAGCATTTT
CDR3: CASSPIGGSNQPQHF
V: TRBV28
size: NA
J: TRBJ1-5
D: NA

DNA: TGTGCCAGCAGCCAAGCGGGGGCGGGCTATGGCTACACCTTC
CDR3: CASSQAGAGYGYTF
V: TRBV3-1
size: once
J: TRBJ1-2
D: NA

DNA: TGTGCCAGCAGTTTGGCGGTGCGGGGCTACGAGCAGTACTTC
CDR3: CASSLAVRGYEQYF
V: TRBV12-3/TRBV12-4
size: many
J: TRBJ2-7
D: NA

DNA: TGCAGTGCTGTTGGGGGTGGGGAGACCCAGTACTTC
CDR3: CSAVGGGETQYF
V: TRBV20-1
size: few
J: TRBJ2-5
D: NA

DNA: TGTGCCAGCAGTAAGGGGACAGGATGGTCCGTGTTGGACACCGGGGAGCTGTTTTTT
CDR3: CASSKGTGWSVLDTGELFF
V: TRBV12-3/TRBV12-4
size: many
J: TRBJ2-2
D: TRBD1

DNA: TGTGCCAGCAGCGGGGACAGGGCTAACTATGGCTACACCTTC
CDR3: CASSGDRANYGYTF
V: TRBV9
size: NA
J: TRBJ1-2
D: TRBD1